This TCR beta chain was observed in a study of spatial heterogeneity in lung cancer. Study background: Compared with alpha-chain sequences, beta-chain sequences were consistently detected in greater numbers.

Study results and caveats: In blood, ubiquitous expanded tumor TCRs appeared more at resection than follow-up.

A unique molecular identifier was carried by every single TCR cDNA molecule. TCRdb independently ran MiXCR on the 5' RACE reads; one entry per CDR3 protein. The sample holds over 40,000 distinct CDR3 sequences, roughly 10% seen once. Time point meaning: blood at routine non-recurrence follow-up after resection. This clonotype was seen ten or more times. Its target is not known. The CDR3 contains 17 residues. The germline gives CDR1 SGHNT, CDR2 YENEEA. The J segment lost 3 bases and the V segment lost 5 bases, leaving 14 bases of the junction unmatched. This rearrangement joins TRBV11-3 to TRBJ2-7; TRBD1 agrees at 9 bases. The clonotype was recovered from a male donor with early-stage non-small cell lung cancer. Specimen: PBMCs, collected at follow-up. CDR3 amino acids: CASSPGTGSTGGYEQYF. For the CDR3, the DNA is TGTGCCAGCAGCCCAGGGACAGGGTCCACCGGGGGCTACGAGCAGTACTTC.